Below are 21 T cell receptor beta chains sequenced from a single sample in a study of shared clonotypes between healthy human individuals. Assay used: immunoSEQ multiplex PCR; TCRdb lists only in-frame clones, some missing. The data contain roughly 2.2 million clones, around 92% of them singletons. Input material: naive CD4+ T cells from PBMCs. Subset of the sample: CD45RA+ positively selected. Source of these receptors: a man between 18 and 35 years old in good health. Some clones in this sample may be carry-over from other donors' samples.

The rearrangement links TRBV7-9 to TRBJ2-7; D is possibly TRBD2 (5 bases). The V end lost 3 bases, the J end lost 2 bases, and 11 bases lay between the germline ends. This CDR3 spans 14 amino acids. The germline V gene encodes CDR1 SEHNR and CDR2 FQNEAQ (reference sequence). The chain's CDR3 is CASSLGEGAYEQYF. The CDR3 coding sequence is TGTGCCAGCAGCTTGGGTGAGGGCGCCTACGAGCAGTACTTC.

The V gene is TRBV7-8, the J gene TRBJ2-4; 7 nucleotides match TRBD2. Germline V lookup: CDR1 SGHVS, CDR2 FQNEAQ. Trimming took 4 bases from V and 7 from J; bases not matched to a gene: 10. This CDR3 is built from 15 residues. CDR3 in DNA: TGTGCCAGCAGCTACCGCGGGGGAAGCGATAACATTCAGTACTTC. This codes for CASSYRGGSDNIQYF.

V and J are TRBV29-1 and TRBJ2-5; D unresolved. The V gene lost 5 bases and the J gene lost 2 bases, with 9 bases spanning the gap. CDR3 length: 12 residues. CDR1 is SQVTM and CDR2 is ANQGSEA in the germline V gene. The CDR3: CSVIGSQETQYF. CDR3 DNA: TGCAGCGTTATAGGGTCTCAAGAGACCCAGTACTTC.

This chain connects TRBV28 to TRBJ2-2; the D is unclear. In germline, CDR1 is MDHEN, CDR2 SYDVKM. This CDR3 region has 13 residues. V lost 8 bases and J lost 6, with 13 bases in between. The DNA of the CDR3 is TGTGCCAGCCTACCGGACGGCGCCGGGGAGCTGTTTTTT. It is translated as CASLPDGAGELFF.

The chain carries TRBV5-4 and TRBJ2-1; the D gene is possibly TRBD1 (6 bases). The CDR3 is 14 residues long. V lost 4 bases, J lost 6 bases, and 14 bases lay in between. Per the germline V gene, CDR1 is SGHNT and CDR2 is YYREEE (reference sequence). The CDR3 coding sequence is TGTGCCAGCAGCCAACCGACAGGAACCAATGAGCAGTTCTTC. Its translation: CASSQPTGTNEQFF.

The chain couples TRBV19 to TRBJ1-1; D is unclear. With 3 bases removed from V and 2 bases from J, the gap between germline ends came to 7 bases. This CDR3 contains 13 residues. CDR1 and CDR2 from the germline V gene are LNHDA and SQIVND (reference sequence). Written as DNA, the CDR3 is TGTGCCAGTAGTATCAGAATCAACACTGAAGCTTTCTTT. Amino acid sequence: CASSIRINTEAFF. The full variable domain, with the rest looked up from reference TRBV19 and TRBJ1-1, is DGGITQSPKYLFRKEGQNVTLSCEQNLNHDAMYWYRQDPGQGLRLIYYSQIVNDFQKGDIAEGYSVSREKKESFPLTVTSAQKNPTAFYLCASSIRINTEAFFGQGTRLTVV.

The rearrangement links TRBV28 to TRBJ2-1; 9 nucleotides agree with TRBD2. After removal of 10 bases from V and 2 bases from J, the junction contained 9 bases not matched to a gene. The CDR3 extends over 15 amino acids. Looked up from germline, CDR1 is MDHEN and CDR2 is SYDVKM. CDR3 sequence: CATSGGGRAYNEQFF. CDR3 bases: TGTGCCACGTCCGGGGGCGGGAGGGCCTACAATGAGCAGTTCTTC. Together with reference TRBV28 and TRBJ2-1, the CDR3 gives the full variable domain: DVKVTQSSRYLVKRTGEKVFLECVQDMDHENMFWYRQDPGLGLRLIYFSYDVKMKEKGDIPEGYSVSREKKERFSLILESASTNQTSMYLCATSGGGRAYNEQFFGPGTRLTVL.

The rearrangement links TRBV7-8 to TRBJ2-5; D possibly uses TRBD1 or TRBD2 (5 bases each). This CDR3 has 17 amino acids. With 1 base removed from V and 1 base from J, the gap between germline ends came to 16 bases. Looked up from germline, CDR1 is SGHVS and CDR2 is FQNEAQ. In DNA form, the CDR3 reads TGTGCCAGCAGCTTAGGCAATCGGGGCAGGGTCCAAGAGACCCAGTACTTC. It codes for CASSLGNRGRVQETQYF. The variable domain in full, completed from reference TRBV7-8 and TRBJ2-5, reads GAGVSQSPRYKVAKRGQDVALRCDPISGHVSLFWYQQALGQGPEFLTYFQNEAQLDKSGLPSDRFFAERPEGSVSTLKIQRTQQEDSAVYLCASSLGNRGRVQETQYFGPGTRLLVL.

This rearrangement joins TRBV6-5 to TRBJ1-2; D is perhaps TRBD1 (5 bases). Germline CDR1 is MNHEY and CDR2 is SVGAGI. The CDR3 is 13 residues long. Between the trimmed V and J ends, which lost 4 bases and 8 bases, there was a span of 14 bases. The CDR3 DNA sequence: TGTGCCAGCAGTTCAGGGTTCAATCGGGGCTACACCTTC. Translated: CASSSGFNRGYTF.

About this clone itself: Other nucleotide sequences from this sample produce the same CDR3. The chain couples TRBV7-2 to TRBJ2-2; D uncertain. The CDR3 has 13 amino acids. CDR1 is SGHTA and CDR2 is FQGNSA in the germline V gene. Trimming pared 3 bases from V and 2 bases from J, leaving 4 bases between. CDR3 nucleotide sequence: TGTGCCAGCAGCTTCCCTAACACCGGGGAGCTGTTTTTT. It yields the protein CASSFPNTGELFF.

This chain's CDR3 is CASTGPNTGELFF. CDR3 nucleotide sequence: TGTGCCAGCACTGGCCCGAACACCGGGGAGCTGTTTTTT. The chain employs TRBV5-4 and TRBJ2-2; unclear D gene. The ends were cut back, 6 bases at V and 0 bases at J, with 6 bases in the middle. Per the germline V gene, CDR1 is SGHNT and CDR2 is YYREEE (reference sequence). The CDR3 is made up of 13 amino acids.

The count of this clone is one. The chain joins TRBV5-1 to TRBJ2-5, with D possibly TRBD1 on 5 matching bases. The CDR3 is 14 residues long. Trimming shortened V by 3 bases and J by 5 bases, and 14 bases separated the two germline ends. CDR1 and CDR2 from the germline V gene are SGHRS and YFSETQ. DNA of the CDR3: TGCGCCAGCAGCTCCAGGGAAGCCGGGGAGACCCAGTACTTC. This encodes CASSSREAGETQYF.

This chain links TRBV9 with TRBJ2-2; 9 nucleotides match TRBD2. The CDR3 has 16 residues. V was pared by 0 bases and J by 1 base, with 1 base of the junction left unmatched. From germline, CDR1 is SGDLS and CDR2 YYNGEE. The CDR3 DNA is TGTGCCAGCAGCGTAGGACTAGCGGAGAACACCGGGGAGCTGTTTTTT. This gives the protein CASSVGLAENTGELFF.

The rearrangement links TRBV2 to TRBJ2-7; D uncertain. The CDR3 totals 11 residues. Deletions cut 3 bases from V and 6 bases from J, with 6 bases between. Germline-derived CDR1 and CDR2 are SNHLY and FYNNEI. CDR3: CASSDRSEQYF. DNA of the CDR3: TGTGCCAGCAGTGACAGGAGCGAGCAGTACTTC.

CDR3 bases: TGTGCCAGCAGGAGGGACAGGCCACATTTGGAGCAGTACTTC. Its translation: CASRRDRPHLEQYF. V and J are TRBV2 and TRBJ2-7, with 8 bases matching TRBD1. V lost 6 bases and J lost 7; bases outside the gene matches: 11. From germline, CDR1 is SNHLY and CDR2 FYNNEI. The CDR3 is 14 residues long.

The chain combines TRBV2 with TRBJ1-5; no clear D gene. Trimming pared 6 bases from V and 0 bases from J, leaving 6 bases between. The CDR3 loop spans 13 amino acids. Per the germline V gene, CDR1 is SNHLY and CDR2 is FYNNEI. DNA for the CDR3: TGTGCCAGCAGGAGGTTTAGCAATCAGCCCCAGCATTTT. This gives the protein CASRRFSNQPQHF. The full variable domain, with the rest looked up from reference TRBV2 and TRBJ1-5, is EPEVTQTPSHQVTQMGQEVILRCVPISNHLYFYWYRQILGQKVEFLVSFYNNEISEKSEIFDDQFSVERPDGSNFTLKIRSTKLEDSAMYFCASRRFSNQPQHFGDGTRLSIL.

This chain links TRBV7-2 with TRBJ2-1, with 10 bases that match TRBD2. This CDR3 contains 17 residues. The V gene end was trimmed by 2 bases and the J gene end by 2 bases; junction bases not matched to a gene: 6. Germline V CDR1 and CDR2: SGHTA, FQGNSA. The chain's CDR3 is CASSLRAGGQTYNEQFF. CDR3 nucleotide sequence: TGTGCCAGCAGCTTACGAGCGGGAGGGCAAACCTACAATGAGCAGTTCTTC.

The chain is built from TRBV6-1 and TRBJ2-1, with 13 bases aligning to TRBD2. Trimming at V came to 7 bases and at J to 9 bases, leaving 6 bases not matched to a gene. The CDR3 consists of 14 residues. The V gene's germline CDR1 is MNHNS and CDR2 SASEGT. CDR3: CASIPGLAGTEQFF. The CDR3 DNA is TGTGCCAGCATCCCGGGACTAGCGGGAACTGAGCAGTTCTTC.

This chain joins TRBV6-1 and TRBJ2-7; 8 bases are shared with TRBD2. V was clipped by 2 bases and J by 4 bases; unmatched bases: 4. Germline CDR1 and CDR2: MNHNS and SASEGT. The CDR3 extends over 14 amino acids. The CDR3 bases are TGTGCCAGCAGTGAATGGCCTAGCGGGTACGAGCAGTACTTC. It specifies CASSEWPSGYEQYF.

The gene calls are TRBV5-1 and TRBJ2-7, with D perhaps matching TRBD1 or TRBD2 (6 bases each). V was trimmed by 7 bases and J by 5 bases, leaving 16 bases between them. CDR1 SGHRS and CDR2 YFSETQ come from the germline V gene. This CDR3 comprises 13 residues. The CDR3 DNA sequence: TGCGCCAGCCGGACTGGAGGGGGACACGAGCAGTACTTC. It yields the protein CASRTGGGHEQYF.

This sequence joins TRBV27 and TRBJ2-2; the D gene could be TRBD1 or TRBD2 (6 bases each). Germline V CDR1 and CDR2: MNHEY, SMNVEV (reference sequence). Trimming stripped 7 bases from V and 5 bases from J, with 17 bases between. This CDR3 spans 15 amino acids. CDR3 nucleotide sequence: TGTGCCAGCACCAAGGAGGGGGATTGGACCGGGGAGCTGTTTTTT. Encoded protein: CASTKEGDWTGELFF.